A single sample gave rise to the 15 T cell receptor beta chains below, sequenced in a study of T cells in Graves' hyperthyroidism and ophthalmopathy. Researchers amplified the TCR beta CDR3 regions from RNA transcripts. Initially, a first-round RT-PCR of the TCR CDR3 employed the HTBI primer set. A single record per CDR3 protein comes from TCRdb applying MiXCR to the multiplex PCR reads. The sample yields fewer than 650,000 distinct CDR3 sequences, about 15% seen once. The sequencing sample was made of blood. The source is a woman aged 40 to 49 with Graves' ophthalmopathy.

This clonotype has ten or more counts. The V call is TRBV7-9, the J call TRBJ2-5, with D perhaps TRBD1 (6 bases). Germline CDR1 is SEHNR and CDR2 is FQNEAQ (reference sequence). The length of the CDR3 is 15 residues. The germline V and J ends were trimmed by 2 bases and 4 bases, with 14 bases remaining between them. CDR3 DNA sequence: TGTGCCAGCAGCTTATCCGCAGGGGTCGGAGAGACCCAGTACTTC. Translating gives CASSLSAGVGETQYF.

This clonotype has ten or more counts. Written as DNA, the CDR3 is TGTGCCAGCAGTTACTCCGGGACGGTGTATGAAAACGAGCAGTACTTC. Translating gives CASSYSGTVYENEQYF. The chain has TRBV6-5 and TRBJ2-7, with D tentatively TRBD1 or TRBD2 (5 bases each). The germline V gene has CDR1 MNHEY and CDR2 SVGAGI. This CDR3 has 16 residues. V lost 0 bases to trimming and J lost 5 bases, with 17 bases between them.

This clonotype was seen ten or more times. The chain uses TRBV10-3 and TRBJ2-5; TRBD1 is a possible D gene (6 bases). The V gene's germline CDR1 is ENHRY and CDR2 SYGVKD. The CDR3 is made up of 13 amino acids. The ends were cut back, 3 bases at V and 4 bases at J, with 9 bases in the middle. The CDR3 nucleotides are TGTGCCATCAGTGAACAGGGCGGAGAGACCCAGTACTTC. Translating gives CAISEQGGETQYF.

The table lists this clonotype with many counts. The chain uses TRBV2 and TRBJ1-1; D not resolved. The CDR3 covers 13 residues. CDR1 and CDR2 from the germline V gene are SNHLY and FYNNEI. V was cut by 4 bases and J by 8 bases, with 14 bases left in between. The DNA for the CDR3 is TGTGCCAGCAGTGCAATAGGGTCGTCCGAAGCTTTCTTT. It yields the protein CASSAIGSSEAFF. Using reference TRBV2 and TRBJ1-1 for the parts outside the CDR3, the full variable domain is EPEVTQTPSHQVTQMGQEVILRCVPISNHLYFYWYRQILGQKVEFLVSFYNNEISEKSEIFDDQFSVERPDGSNFTLKIRSTKLEDSAMYFCASSAIGSSEAFFGQGTRLTVV.

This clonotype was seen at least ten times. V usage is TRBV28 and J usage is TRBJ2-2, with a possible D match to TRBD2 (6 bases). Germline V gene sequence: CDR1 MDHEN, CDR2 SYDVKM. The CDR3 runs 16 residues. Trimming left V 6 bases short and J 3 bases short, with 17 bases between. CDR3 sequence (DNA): TGTGCCAGCAGCCCCCGGCGGGGTTCGGACACCGGGGAGCTGTTTTTT. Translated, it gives CASSPRRGSDTGELFF.

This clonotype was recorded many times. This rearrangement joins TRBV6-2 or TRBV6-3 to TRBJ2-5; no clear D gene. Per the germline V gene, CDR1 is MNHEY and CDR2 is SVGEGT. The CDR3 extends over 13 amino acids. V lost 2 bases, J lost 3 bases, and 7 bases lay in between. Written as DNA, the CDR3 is TGTGCCAGCAGTTACGAGGTAAAAGAGACCCAGTACTTC. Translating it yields CASSYEVKETQYF.

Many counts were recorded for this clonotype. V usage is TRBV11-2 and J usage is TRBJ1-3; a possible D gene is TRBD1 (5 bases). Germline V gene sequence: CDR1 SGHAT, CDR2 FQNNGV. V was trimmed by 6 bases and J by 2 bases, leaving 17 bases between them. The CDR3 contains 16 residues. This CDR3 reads CASSHIEGYPGNTIYF. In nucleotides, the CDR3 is TGTGCCAGCAGTCATATAGAGGGGTATCCTGGAAACACCATATATTTT. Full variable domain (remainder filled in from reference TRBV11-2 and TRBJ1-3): EAGVAQSPRYKIIEKRQSVAFWCNPISGHATLYWYQQILGQGPKLLIQFQNNGVVDDSQLPKDRFSAERLKGVDSTLKIQPAKLEDSAVYLCASSHIEGYPGNTIYFGEGSWLTVV.

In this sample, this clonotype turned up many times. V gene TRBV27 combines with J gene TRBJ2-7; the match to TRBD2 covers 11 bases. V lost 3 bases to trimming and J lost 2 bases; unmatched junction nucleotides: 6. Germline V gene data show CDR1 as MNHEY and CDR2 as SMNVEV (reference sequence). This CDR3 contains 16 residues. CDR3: CASSFGTSGGTYEQYF. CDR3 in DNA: TGTGCCAGCAGTTTCGGTACTAGCGGGGGTACCTACGAGCAGTACTTC.

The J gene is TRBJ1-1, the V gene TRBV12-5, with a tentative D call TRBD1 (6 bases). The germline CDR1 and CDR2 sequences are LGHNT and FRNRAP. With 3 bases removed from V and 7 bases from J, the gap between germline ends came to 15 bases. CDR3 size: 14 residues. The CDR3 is CASGLGGGPDEAFF. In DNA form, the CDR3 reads TGTGCTAGTGGTTTAGGGGGGGGGCCAGATGAAGCTTTCTTT.

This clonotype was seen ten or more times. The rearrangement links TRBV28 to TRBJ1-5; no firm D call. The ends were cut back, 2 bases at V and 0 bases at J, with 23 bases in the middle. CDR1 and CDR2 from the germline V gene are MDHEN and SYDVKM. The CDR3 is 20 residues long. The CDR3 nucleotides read TGTGCCAGCAGTTTAGTCGGGTCACCCAAACGGGAATATAGCAATCAGCCCCAGCATTTT. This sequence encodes CASSLVGSPKREYSNQPQHF.

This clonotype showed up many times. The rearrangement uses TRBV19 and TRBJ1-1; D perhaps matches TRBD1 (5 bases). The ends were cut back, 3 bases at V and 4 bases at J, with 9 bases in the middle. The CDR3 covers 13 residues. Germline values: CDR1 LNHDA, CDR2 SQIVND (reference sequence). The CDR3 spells CASSIKGSTEAFF. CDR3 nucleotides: TGTGCCAGTAGTATTAAGGGGTCCACTGAAGCTTTCTTT.

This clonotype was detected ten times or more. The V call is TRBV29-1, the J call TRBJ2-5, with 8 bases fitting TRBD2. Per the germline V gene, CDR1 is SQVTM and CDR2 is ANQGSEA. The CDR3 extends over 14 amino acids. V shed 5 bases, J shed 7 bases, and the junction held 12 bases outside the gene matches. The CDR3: CSVRRREVRGTQYF. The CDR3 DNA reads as TGCAGCGTTAGGAGGCGGGAGGTCCGGGGGACCCAGTACTTC.

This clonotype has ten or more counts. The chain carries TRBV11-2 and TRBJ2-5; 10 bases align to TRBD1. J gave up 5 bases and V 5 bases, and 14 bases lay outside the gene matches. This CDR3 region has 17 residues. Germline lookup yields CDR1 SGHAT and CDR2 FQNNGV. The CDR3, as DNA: TGTGCCAGCAGCCCAAATTCGGAGGGACAGGGGCGTGAGACCCAGTACTTC. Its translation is CASSPNSEGQGRETQYF.

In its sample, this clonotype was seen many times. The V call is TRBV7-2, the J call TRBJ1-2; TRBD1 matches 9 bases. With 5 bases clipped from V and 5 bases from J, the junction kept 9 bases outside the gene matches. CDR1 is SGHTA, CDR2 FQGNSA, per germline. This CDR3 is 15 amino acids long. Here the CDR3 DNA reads TGTGCCAGCAGCCCAAATCCGGGACAGGGTTATGGCTACACCTTC. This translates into CASSPNPGQGYGYTF.

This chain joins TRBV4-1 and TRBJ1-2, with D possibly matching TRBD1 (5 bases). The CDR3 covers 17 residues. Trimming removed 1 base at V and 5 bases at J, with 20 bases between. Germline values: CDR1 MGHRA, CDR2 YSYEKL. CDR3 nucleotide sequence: TGCGCCAGCAGCCAAGGCCTCCCGGGGGGGGGGGTGTATGGCTACACCTTC. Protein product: CASSQGLPGGGVYGYTF.